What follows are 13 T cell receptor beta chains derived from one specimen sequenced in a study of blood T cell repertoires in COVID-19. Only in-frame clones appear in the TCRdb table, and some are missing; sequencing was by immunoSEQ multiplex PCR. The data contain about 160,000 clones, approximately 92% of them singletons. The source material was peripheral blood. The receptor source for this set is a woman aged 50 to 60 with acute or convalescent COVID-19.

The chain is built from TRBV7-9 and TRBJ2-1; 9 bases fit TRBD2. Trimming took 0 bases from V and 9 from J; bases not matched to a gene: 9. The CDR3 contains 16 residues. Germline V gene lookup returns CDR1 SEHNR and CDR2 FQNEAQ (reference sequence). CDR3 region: CASSLASGSGGIEQFF. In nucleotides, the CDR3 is TGTGCCAGCAGCTTAGCTAGCGGGAGTGGTGGGATTGAGCAGTTCTTC. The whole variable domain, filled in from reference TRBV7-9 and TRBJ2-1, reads DTGVSQNPRHKITKRGQNVTFRCDPISEHNRLYWYRQTLGQGPEFLTYFQNEAQLEKSRLLSDRFSAERPKGSFSTLEIQRTEQGDSAMYLCASSLASGSGGIEQFFGPGTRLTVL.

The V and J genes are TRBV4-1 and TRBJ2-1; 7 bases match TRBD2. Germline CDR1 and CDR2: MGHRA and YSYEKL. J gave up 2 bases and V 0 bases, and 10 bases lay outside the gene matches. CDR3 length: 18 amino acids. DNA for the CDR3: TGCGCCAGCAGCCAAGATCTGGCCGCGGGAGAACCCTACAATGAGCAGTTCTTC. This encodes CASSQDLAAGEPYNEQFF.

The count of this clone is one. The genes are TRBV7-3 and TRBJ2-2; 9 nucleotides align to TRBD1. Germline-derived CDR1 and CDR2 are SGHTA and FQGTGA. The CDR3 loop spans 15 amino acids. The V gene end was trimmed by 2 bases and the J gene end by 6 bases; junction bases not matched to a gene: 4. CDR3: CASSLFTGGPGELFF. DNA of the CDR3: TGTGCCAGCAGCTTATTTACAGGGGGCCCCGGGGAGCTGTTTTTT. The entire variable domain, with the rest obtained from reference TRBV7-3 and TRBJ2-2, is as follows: GAGVSQTPSNKVTEKGKYVELRCDPISGHTALYWYRQSLGQGPEFLIYFQGTGAADDSGLPNDRFFAVRPEGSVSTLKIQRTERGDSAVYLCASSLFTGGPGELFFGEGSRLTVL.

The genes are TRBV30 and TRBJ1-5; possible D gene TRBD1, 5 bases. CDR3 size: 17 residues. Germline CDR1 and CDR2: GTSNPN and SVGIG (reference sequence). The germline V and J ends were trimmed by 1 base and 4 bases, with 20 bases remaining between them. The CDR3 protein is CAWSGKQGRARNQPQHF. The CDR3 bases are TGTGCCTGGAGTGGGAAGCAGGGTAGAGCCCGGAATCAGCCCCAGCATTTT. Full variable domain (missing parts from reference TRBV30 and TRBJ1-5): SQTIHQWPATLVQPVGSPLSLECTVEGTSNPNLYWYRQAAGRGLQLLFYSVGIGQISSEVPQNLSASRPQDRQFILSSKKLLLSDSGFYLCAWSGKQGRARNQPQHFGDGTRLSIL.

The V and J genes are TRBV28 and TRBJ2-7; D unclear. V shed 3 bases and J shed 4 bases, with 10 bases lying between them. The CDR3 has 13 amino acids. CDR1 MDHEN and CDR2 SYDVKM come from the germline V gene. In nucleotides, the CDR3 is TGTGCCAGCAGTTTGAGTACGGTATACGAGCAGTACTTC. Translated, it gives CASSLSTVYEQYF.

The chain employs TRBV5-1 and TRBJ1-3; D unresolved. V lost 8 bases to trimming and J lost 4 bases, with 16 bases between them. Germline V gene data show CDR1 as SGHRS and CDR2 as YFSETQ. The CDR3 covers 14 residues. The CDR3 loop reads CARLGRVDGNTIYF. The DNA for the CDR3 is TGCGCCAGACTAGGCCGTGTGGACGGAAACACCATATATTTT.

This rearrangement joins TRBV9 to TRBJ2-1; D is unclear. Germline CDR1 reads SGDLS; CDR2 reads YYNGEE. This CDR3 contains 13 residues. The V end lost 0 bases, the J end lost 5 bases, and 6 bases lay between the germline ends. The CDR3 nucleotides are TGTGCCAGCAGCGTAGGCAGGAACAATGAGCAGTTCTTC. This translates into CASSVGRNNEQFF.

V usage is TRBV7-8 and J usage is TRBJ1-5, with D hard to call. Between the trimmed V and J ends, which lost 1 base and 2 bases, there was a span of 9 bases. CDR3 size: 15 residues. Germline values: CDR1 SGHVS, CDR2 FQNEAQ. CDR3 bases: TGTGCCAGCAGCTTAGGAGGGTTCGGCAATCAGCCCCAGCATTTT. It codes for CASSLGGFGNQPQHF.

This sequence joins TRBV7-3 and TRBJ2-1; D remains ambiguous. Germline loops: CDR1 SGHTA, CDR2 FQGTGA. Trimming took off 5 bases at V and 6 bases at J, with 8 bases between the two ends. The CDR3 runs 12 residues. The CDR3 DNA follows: TGTGCCAGCAGCCTCTATCGCAATGAGCAGTTCTTC. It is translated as CASSLYRNEQFF.

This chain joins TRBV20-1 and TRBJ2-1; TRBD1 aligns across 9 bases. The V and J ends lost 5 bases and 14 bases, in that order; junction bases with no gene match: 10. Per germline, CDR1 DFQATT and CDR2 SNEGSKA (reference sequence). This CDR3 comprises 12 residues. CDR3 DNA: TGCAGTGCTGGTGTGTCGGGACAGGGTGAGTTCTTC. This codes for CSAGVSGQGEFF.

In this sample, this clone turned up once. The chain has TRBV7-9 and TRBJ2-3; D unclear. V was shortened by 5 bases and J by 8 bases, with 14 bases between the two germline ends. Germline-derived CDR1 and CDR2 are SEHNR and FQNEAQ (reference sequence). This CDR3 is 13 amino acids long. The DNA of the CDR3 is TGTGCCAGCAGCCCCCCTGTCCGAGGTACGCAGTATTTT. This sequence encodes CASSPPVRGTQYF.

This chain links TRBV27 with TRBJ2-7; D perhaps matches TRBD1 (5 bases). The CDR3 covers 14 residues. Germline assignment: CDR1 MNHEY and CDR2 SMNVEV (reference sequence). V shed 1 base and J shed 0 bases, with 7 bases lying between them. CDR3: CASSLFDSSYEQYF. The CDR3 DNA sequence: TGTGCCAGCAGTTTATTTGACAGCTCCTACGAGCAGTACTTC.

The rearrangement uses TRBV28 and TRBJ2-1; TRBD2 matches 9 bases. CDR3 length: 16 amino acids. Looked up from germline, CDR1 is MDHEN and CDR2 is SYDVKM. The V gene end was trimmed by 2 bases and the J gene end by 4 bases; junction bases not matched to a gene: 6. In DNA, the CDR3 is TGTGCCAGCAGTTTAGGGCGGGAGGGGGCTTACAATGAGCAGTTCTTC. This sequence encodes CASSLGREGAYNEQFF.